Sequencing of this T cell receptor (beta chain) was carried out in a study of cytomegalovirus exposure and HLA in healthy donors. Points from the study as a whole: HLA-A and HLA-B allele assignments for most subjects were reportedly predicted accurately using TCR beta sequences.

Germline V gene sequence: CDR1 SEHNR, CDR2 FQNEAQ (reference sequence). J gave up 3 bases and V 6 bases, and 6 bases lay outside the gene matches. The CDR3 has 14 amino acids. The PCR made use of 60 Vbeta and 13 Jbeta primers. Original methodology: Later, tens of millions of unique TCR beta chains were counted in an analysis, and roughly 11 million of them were shared. Some clones are missing from TCRdb's copy, which holds only in-frame ones; the method was immunoSEQ multiplex PCR. V and J calls and clone size are given by that table; D and trimming were obtained from the DNA. The table gives about 84,000 clones; the top ten clones make up 0.5% to 0.65% of it. Each donor was nominally healthy when sampled (though unrecorded immune exposures were likely). Regarding this clone: Its antigen is still unknown.

V and J are TRBV7-9 and TRBJ1-2, with 8 bases fitting TRBD1. Sequencing was carried out using PBMCs. The sequence was collected from a man aged 50 or older in good health and CMV-seronegative. CDR3: CASSPQGAYYGYTF. The CDR3 nucleotides read TGTGCCAGCAGTCCCCAGGGGGCTTACTATGGCTACACCTTC. Full variable domain (outside the CDR3, taken from reference TRBV7-9 and TRBJ1-2): DTGVSQNPRHKITKRGQNVTFRCDPISEHNRLYWYRQTLGQGPEFLTYFQNEAQLEKSRLLSDRFSAERPKGSFSTLEIQRTEQGDSAMYLCASSPQGAYYGYTFGSGTRLTVV.